This T cell receptor (beta chain) was recorded in a study of blood T cell repertoires in COVID-19. About the research overall: In each case, the material was cDNA or gDNA derived from T cells, B-cell-depleted T cells, or PBMCs.

Original processing notes: Amplification of reference gene primers provided the estimated nucleated cell counts. The protocol was immunoSEQ multiplex PCR, while the TCRdb copy is restricted to in-frame clones and leaves out a portion. V and J calls and clone size are copied from that table; D and trimming were computed from the DNA. The table has 130,000 or so clones, around 88% seen once. The germline gives CDR1 MDHEN, CDR2 SYDVKM. The CDR3 consists of 19 residues. V was trimmed by 3 bases and J by 0 bases, leaving 20 bases between them. The material sequenced was peripheral blood. This receptor was taken from a man in his fifties or sixties with acute or convalescent COVID-19. The chain joins TRBV28 to TRBJ1-4, with TRBD1 as a possible D gene (5 bases). The CDR3 loop is CASSFAPLLAGATNEKLFF. The CDR3 DNA sequence: TGTGCCAGCAGTTTTGCCCCCCTCTTAGCGGGGGCAACTAATGAAAAACTGTTTTTT. Combining the CDR3 with reference TRBV28 and TRBJ1-4 gives the whole variable domain DVKVTQSSRYLVKRTGEKVFLECVQDMDHENMFWYRQDPGLGLRLIYFSYDVKMKEKGDIPEGYSVSREKKERFSLILESASTNQTSMYLCASSFAPLLAGATNEKLFFGSGTQLSVL.